Listed here are 21 T cell receptor beta chains from one sample, sequenced in a study of blood T cell repertoires in COVID-19. Libraries were prepared by immunoSEQ multiplex PCR; TCRdb keeps only in-frame clonotypes and omits some of them. The repertoire consists of a few hundred thousand clones, with 75% to 90% occurring once and the leading ten covering less than 6%. The sample taken for sequencing was PBMCs or T cells enriched from blood (not recorded which). Receptor source: a woman aged 45-60 years who had recovered from COVID-19.

There are a few counts of this clone. V is TRBV6-2 or TRBV6-3 and J is TRBJ2-1; TRBD1 matches 8 bases. The CDR3 covers 12 residues. Germline V gene sequence: CDR1 MNHEY, CDR2 SVGEGT. V dropped 6 bases and J dropped 14; count of bases not matched to a gene: 9. CDR3 sequence: CASSPGAGQEFF. The CDR3 nucleotides read TGTGCCAGCAGCCCGGGGGCGGGACAGGAGTTCTTC.

The chain is built from TRBV19 and TRBJ2-5; perhaps TRBD1 as D (6 bases). V was trimmed by 4 bases and J by 0 bases, leaving 12 bases between them. The length of the CDR3 is 15 residues. Germline V gene sequence: CDR1 LNHDA, CDR2 SQIVND (reference sequence). The CDR3 bases are TGTGCCAGTAGTAGGACAGTTTTGGACCAAGAGACCCAGTACTTC. Protein product: CASSRTVLDQETQYF.

The chain is built from TRBV2 and TRBJ1-5; D call uncertain. From germline, CDR1 is SNHLY and CDR2 FYNNEI. This CDR3 comprises 13 residues. Trimming shortened V by 8 bases and J by 2 bases, and 10 bases separated the two germline ends. The CDR3 DNA follows: TGTGCCAGCGGGTTCCAGGGCAATCAGCCCCAGCATTTT. The encoded protein is CASGFQGNQPQHF.

V usage is TRBV9 and J usage is TRBJ2-1, with a weak D call TRBD1 (5 bases). From germline, CDR1 is SGDLS and CDR2 YYNGEE. The CDR3 extends over 16 amino acids. V was clipped by 1 base and J by 2 bases, with 13 bases between them. CDR3 residues: CASSVSPTVTYNEQFF. For the CDR3, the DNA is TGTGCCAGCAGCGTATCGCCGACAGTAACCTACAATGAGCAGTTCTTC.

The CDR3 spells CAWRTQGGTEAFF. The CDR3 DNA sequence: TGTGCCTGGAGGACCCAGGGAGGAACTGAAGCTTTCTTT. V and J are TRBV30 and TRBJ1-1, with TRBD1 as a possible D gene (5 bases). Germline V gene lookup returns CDR1 GTSNPN and CDR2 SVGIG (reference sequence). Deletions cut 3 bases from V and 5 bases from J, with 13 bases between. The CDR3 covers 13 residues. The whole variable domain, remainder taken from reference TRBV30 and TRBJ1-1, is SQTIHQWPATLVQPVGSPLSLECTVEGTSNPNLYWYRQAAGRGLQLLFYSVGIGQISSEVPQNLSASRPQDRQFILSSKKLLLSDSGFYLCAWRTQGGTEAFFGQGTRLTVV.

The chain couples TRBV6-5 to TRBJ1-6; a weak D match, TRBD1 (5 bases). From germline, CDR1 is MNHEY and CDR2 SVGAGI. V was shortened by 4 bases and J by 6 bases, with 13 bases between the two germline ends. The CDR3 totals 15 residues. CDR3 nucleotides: TGTGCCAGCAGTTTGGAGGGGTCGAGTAATTCACCCCTCCACTTT. Amino acids: CASSLEGSSNSPLHF.

This chain connects TRBV5-1 to TRBJ1-2; the match to TRBD1 covers 10 bases. This CDR3 is built from 16 residues. Germline-derived CDR1 and CDR2 are SGHRS and YFSETQ. The trim removed 4 bases at V and 2 bases at J, leaving 8 bases unmatched. The CDR3 protein is CASSPRVGQGNYGYTF. CDR3 coding DNA: TGCGCCAGCAGCCCGCGAGTGGGACAGGGGAACTATGGCTACACCTTC.

CDR3 in amino acids: CASSLQAGEETQYF. CDR3 nucleotide sequence: TGTGCCAGCAGCTTACAAGCGGGAGAAGAGACCCAGTACTTC. The chain has TRBV11-3 and TRBJ2-5; 8 nucleotides line up with TRBD2. V lost 2 bases to trimming and J lost 3 bases; unmatched junction nucleotides: 2. Germline lookup yields CDR1 SGHNT and CDR2 YENEEA. The CDR3 is 14 residues long.

The chain carries TRBV11-2 and TRBJ2-7; 7 bases fit TRBD1. Germline CDR1 and CDR2: SGHAT and FQNNGV. This CDR3 contains 14 residues. The V segment lost 5 bases and the J segment 5 bases; nucleotides outside the gene matches: 9. Here the CDR3 DNA reads TGTGCCAGCAGCAAAGGGACAGACGTTAACGAGCAGTACTTC. Protein sequence: CASSKGTDVNEQYF. Full variable domain (remainder filled in from reference TRBV11-2 and TRBJ2-7): EAGVAQSPRYKIIEKRQSVAFWCNPISGHATLYWYQQILGQGPKLLIQFQNNGVVDDSQLPKDRFSAERLKGVDSTLKIQPAKLEDSAVYLCASSKGTDVNEQYFGPGTRLTVT.

A single count supports this clone. The V call is TRBV7-9, the J call TRBJ2-1, with 8 bases fitting TRBD1. Trimming took 6 bases from V and 5 from J; bases not matched to a gene: 6. Germline lookup yields CDR1 SEHNR and CDR2 FQNEAQ (reference sequence). There are 14 residues in the CDR3. CDR3 sequence: CASRKDRGDNEQFF. The CDR3 DNA is TGTGCCAGCAGAAAAGACAGGGGCGACAATGAGCAGTTCTTC.

The chain employs TRBV27 and TRBJ1-2, with D perhaps matching TRBD1 (6 bases). CDR3 length: 15 residues. V was clipped by 5 bases and J by 3 bases, with 16 bases between them. Per the germline V gene, CDR1 is MNHEY and CDR2 is SMNVEV (reference sequence). CDR3 sequence reads: CASSPTGSHDYGYTF. CDR3 in DNA: TGTGCCAGCAGTCCGACAGGTTCCCACGACTATGGCTACACCTTC.

The CDR3 DNA follows: TGCAGCGTCCCCCCGCCCAGGGGTCCTGACACTGAAGCTTTCTTT. It translates to CSVPPPRGPDTEAFF. The chain employs TRBV29-1 and TRBJ1-1, with D maybe TRBD1 (6 bases). CDR3 length: 15 amino acids. Trimming stripped 6 bases from V and 3 bases from J, with 20 bases between. CDR1 is SQVTM and CDR2 is ANQGSEA in the germline V gene.

The rearrangement links TRBV11-2 to TRBJ2-2; D is possibly TRBD1 (5 bases). CDR1 and CDR2 (germline): SGHAT, FQNNGV. The CDR3 consists of 16 residues. V lost 3 bases and J 3 bases, leaving 14 bases between the germline ends. As DNA, the CDR3 is TGTGCCAGCAGCTTTTATGGCAGGGCCGACACCGGGGAGCTGTTTTTT. The encoded protein is CASSFYGRADTGELFF.

V usage is TRBV7-3 and J usage is TRBJ2-6; a possible D gene is TRBD2 (6 bases). This CDR3 region has 18 residues. Trimming removed 2 bases at V and 0 bases at J, with 14 bases between. Germline CDR1 and CDR2: SGHTA and FQGTGA. CDR3 sequence: CASSLDGGPLSGANVLTF. For the CDR3, the DNA is TGTGCCAGCAGCTTAGACGGGGGTCCCCTCTCTGGGGCCAACGTCCTGACTTTC. Looking up the rest from reference TRBV7-3 and TRBJ2-6 gives the full variable domain: GAGVSQTPSNKVTEKGKYVELRCDPISGHTALYWYRQSLGQGPEFLIYFQGTGAADDSGLPNDRFFAVRPEGSVSTLKIQRTERGDSAVYLCASSLDGGPLSGANVLTFGAGSRLTVL.

V and J are TRBV6-5 and TRBJ2-7; D is unresolved. V lost 2 bases and J 7 bases, leaving 6 bases between the germline ends. Germline lookup yields CDR1 MNHEY and CDR2 SVGAGI. The CDR3 is 11 amino acids. CDR3 sequence: CASSYPQEQYF. The CDR3 nucleotides are TGTGCCAGCAGTTACCCGCAGGAGCAGTACTTC.

This chain uses TRBV7-9 with TRBJ1-1; D possibly corresponds to TRBD1 (6 bases). With 1 base removed from V and 3 bases from J, the gap between germline ends came to 6 bases. CDR3 length equals 13 residues. From germline, CDR1 is SEHNR and CDR2 FQNEAQ (reference sequence). DNA of the CDR3: TGTGCCAGCAGCTTAGAGGGGGACACTGAAGCTTTCTTT. Translating it yields CASSLEGDTEAFF.

This chain links TRBV3-1 (or the pseudogene TRBV3-2) with TRBJ1-5, with 9 bases identical to TRBD1. The CDR3 runs to 12 residues. J gave up 12 bases and V 5 bases, and 5 bases lay outside the gene matches. Germline CDR1 LGHDT, CDR2 YNNKEL (reference sequence). The DNA of the CDR3 is TGTGCCAGCAGCGTGGGACAGGGACACCAGCATTTT. Its translation: CASSVGQGHQHF.

CDR3 sequence (DNA): TGTGCCAGCACCCCAACAGGGGATTTGAACACTGAAGCTTTCTTT. It encodes CASTPTGDLNTEAFF. The chain links TRBV5-6 to TRBJ1-1, with 7 positions matching TRBD1. CDR1 is SGHDT and CDR2 is YYEEEE in the germline V gene. The CDR3 sequence is 15 residues long. Germline trimming cut 6 bases from V and 0 bases from J; bases unmatched to any gene: 8.

The V gene is TRBV5-4, the J gene TRBJ1-3; maybe TRBD1 (6 bases). Trimming shortened V by 3 bases and J by 2 bases, and 9 bases separated the two germline ends. The CDR3 is 14 amino acids. Germline loops: CDR1 SGHNT, CDR2 YYREEE (reference sequence). CDR3 sequence reads: CASSSGQTGNTIYF. In DNA, the CDR3 is TGTGCCAGCAGCTCGGGACAAACTGGAAACACCATATATTTT. Supplemented by reference TRBV5-4 and TRBJ1-3, the full variable domain reads ETGVTQSPTHLIKTRGQQVTLRCSSQSGHNTVSWYQQALGQGPQFIFQYYREEENGRGNFPPRFSGLQFPNYSSELNVNALELDDSALYLCASSSGQTGNTIYFGEGSWLTVV.

J is TRBJ1-2 and V is TRBV19; D is undetermined. The germline V gene encodes CDR1 LNHDA and CDR2 SQIVND (reference sequence). The CDR3 is 14 amino acids. V lost 5 bases to trimming and J lost 8 bases, with 18 bases between them. The CDR3 DNA reads as TGTGCCAGTAGTGAGGTGAGCTTTTCGGGAGGCTACACCTTC. The encoded protein is CASSEVSFSGGYTF.

Comment on this clone: One end of the junction does not line up with germline, which may come from a read error. In nucleotides, the CDR3 is TGTGCCAGCAGCTTGGCTCAGGGACATAATTCGCCCCTCCACTTT. Protein sequence: CASSLAQGHNSPLHF. The chain carries TRBV5-4 and TRBJ1-6; maybe TRBD1 (6 bases). Looked up from germline, CDR1 is SGHNT and CDR2 is YYREEE (reference sequence). The CDR3 has 15 residues. Full variable domain (outside the CDR3, taken from reference TRBV5-4 and TRBJ1-6): ETGVTQSPTHLIKTRGQQVTLRCSSQSGHNTVSWYQQALGQGPQFIFQYYREEENGRGNFPPRFSGLQFPNYSSELNVNALELDDSALYLCASSLAQGHNSPLHFGNGTRLTVT.